The source of this TCR beta chain is a study of cytomegalovirus exposure and HLA in healthy donors. Whole-study results and caveats: Evidence from a later analysis indicated that most CMV-associated TCR beta chains looked HLA-restricted. CMV serostatus stood as the only immune exposure information on hand. With DRB1 most and HLA-C fewest, TCR association rates differed between HLA loci in a later analysis.

Germline V gives CDR1 SQVTM, CDR2 ANQGSEA. Trimming took 8 bases from V and 0 from J; bases not matched to a gene: 7. The CDR3 contains 14 residues. Comments on this clone: The antigen is unknown.

PCR was performed using 60 Vbeta and 13 Jbeta primers. Data came from immunoSEQ multiplex PCR; TCRdb stores just in-frame clones and leaves some out. This repertoire shows fewer than 140,000 clones, roughly 82% found once; its top ten account for approximately 1.5%. The specimen was PBMCs. The chain is built from TRBV29-1 and TRBJ2-1, with 7 bases identical to TRBD2. The TCR was taken from a man in his fifties or sixties in good health and CMV-seronegative. This CDR3 reads CSSHGGSSYNEQFF. The CDR3 bases are TGCAGCTCTCACGGGGGGAGCTCCTACAATGAGCAGTTCTTC.